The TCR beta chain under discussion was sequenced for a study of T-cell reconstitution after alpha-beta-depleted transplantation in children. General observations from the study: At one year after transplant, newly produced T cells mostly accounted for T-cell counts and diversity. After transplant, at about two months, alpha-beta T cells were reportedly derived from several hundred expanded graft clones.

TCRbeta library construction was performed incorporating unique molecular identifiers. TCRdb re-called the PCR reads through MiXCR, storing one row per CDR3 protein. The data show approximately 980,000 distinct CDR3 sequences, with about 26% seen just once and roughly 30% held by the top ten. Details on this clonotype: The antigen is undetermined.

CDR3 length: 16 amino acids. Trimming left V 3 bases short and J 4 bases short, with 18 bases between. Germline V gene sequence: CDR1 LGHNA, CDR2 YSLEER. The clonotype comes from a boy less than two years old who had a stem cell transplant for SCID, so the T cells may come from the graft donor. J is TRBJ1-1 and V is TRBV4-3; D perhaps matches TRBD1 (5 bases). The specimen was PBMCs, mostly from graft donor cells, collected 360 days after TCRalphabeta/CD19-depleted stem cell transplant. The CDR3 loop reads CASSQLPRVRSTEAFF. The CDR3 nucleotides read TGCGCCAGCAGCCAGTTGCCCAGGGTGAGGAGCACTGAAGCTTTCTTT.